This TCR beta chain was profiled in a study of vaccination and CD4 T cells after COVID-19 (dated by TCRdb to the early 2020s). General notes on the study: Convalescent patients had a positive SARS-CoV-2 result on nasal swab PCR, and of these patients, nine had mild disease and one had severe disease. As controls, cultures received a CEFX viral epitope pool (the positive control), an HIV-1 Nef peptide pool (the negative control), or no peptide at all. Overlapping spike peptide pools from SARS-CoV-2 and from the common cold coronaviruses HCoV-NL63, HCoV-OC43 and HCoV-229E were used as culture stimuli. Post-COVID blood samples from convalescent patients were collected a median of around 100 days after diagnosis, with a range of about 30 to 170 days. The time from the second vaccine dose to post-vaccine blood sampling had a median of roughly 72 days and ranged from about 13 to 250 days. In the convalescent cohort there were six males and four females, among whom were two Hispanic individuals, seven Caucasians, two Asians and one multiracial person. The spike-specific CD4+ TCR repertoire was compared before and after mRNA vaccination in fewer than eleven COVID-19 convalescent patients and a few infection-naive healthy vaccine recipients. Two doses of either the Pfizer-BioNTech BNT162b2 vaccine (n=8) or the Moderna mRNA-1273 vaccine (n=2) were administered to participants.

The treatment or condition label on this specimen signifies: approximately 11-day PBMC culture with coronavirus spike peptide pools or control peptides (ViraFEST assay). The ViraFEST assay, used in the study, expanded antigen-specific T cells with peptide pools and then identified the expanded clonotypes through TCR sequencing. Positive SARS-CoV-2 PCR tests in the convalescent patients dated from March to December 2020, before Alpha, Beta and Delta variants emerged in the United States. PBMCs were cultured at a few million per well in IMDM supplemented with approximately 5% human AB serum and 9 to 10 IU/ml IL-2, with about 9 ug/ml peptide pools added. Half of the culture medium was replaced with fresh IL-2-containing medium on days 3 and 7. After more than 8 days of culture, CD4+ T cells were isolated by negative selection using the EasySep CD4+ T cell isolation kit. Ficoll-Paque Plus gradient centrifugation was used to isolate PBMCs from whole blood, and the isolated PBMCs were then either used fresh or cryopreserved at -140C. Triplicate wells were generally used for each culture condition.

Reading the germline V gene gives CDR1 SNHLY and CDR2 FYNNEI. Trimming leaves V shorter by 6 bases and J shorter by 2 bases, with the junction holding 13 bases beyond the gene matches. The CDR3 measures 17 amino acids from cysteine to phenylalanine. The retained sequence is limited to the CDR3, 51 bases, with the frame set at the first base. Study-level results and caveats: Of the vaccine-specific clones in convalescent patients, 304 of 307, or nearly all, reacted only to SARS-CoV-2 spike and did not cross-react with common cold coronaviruses. An increase in the median number of SARS-CoV-2-reactive clonotypes from 20 to 25 after infection to some 40 after vaccination was observed, but the change was not found to be significant. The study included relatively few convalescent patients and did not analyze early timepoints after natural infection. Among the post-vaccine SARS-CoV-2-reactive clones in convalescent patients, a median around 90% showed up only after vaccination, which suggests vaccine-specific priming.

Preparation of the library involved PCR. At the Johns Hopkins FTIC core, DNA from the cultured CD4+ T cells underwent TCR sequencing with the Oncomine TCR Beta short-read assay. The QIAamp micro DNA kit was used to extract genomic DNA from the cultured CD4+ T cells. The Oncomine TCR Beta libraries from cultured CD4+ T cells were pooled using unique dual indexes and then sequenced on an Illumina iSeq 100. In the authors' own workflow: Non-productive sequences were removed, and CDR3s that did not start with C, did not end with F or W, or were shorter than 7 amino acids were discarded. Antigen-specific clonotypes were identified using the MANAFEST web application through comparison of peptide-stimulated wells with reference and other culture wells. For a clone to be called positive, the clone needed an FDR below 0.05, an odds ratio above 5, and a productive frequency above 0.1% in at least two of three replicate wells. A clonotype counted as cross-reactive if it showed significant expansion both in the SARS-CoV-2 spike wells and in at least one common cold coronavirus spike condition. Levenshtein distances (stringdist) and unrooted phylogenetic trees (ape) in R version 3.6.1 were used to assess CDR3 homology. Through fastp at Q25 and MiXCR, TCRdb rebuilt clones from the public reads, retaining in-frame beta chains. Here each entry gathers all rows of one CDR3 protein and keeps the most common genes and DNA. For this entry, the V and J calls and clone size follow TCRdb and not the study's own pipeline. The sample table lists roughly 24,000 distinct CDR3 sequences, around 66% of them with a count of one. Together, the top ten hold approximately 5% of the sample.

About this clonotype itself: Its cognate antigen has yet to be identified. No per-base quality is available; no much larger clone lies one base away.

Recombination connected TRBV2 to TRBJ2-5; the junction holds 9 bases that match TRBD2. This receptor was obtained from a human donor who had recovered from COVID-19. The sample was CD4+ T cells from blood, cultured in vitro. The sequenced DNA: TGTGCCAGCAGGCTTACTTTTGCGCTAGCGGGGCAAGAGACCCAGTACTTC. This codes for CASRLTFALAGQETQYF.